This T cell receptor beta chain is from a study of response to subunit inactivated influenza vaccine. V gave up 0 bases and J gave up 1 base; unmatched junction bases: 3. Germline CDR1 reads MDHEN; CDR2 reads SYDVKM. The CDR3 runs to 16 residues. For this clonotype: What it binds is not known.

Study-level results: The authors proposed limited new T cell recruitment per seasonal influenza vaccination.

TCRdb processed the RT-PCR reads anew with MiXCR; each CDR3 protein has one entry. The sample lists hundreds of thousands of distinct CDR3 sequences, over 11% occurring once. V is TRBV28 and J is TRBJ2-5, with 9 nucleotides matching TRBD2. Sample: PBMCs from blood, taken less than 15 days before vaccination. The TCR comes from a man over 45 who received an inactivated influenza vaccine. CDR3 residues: CASSLWGSGSQETQYF. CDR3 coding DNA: TGTGCCAGCAGTTTATGGGGTAGCGGGAGCCAAGAGACCCAGTACTTC.